These 24 T cell receptor beta chains share one sample of origin, sequenced in a study of cytomegalovirus exposure and HLA in healthy donors. Primers included in the PCR were 60 Vbeta and 13 Jbeta primers. Sequencing was performed with immunoSEQ multiplex PCR; in TCRdb, only in-frame clones are kept and a portion is missing. Here the sample spans about 85,000 clones, 60% to 85% being singletons. Input material: PBMCs. All receptors come from a boy aged 10-17 years in good health and CMV-seronegative.

This chain uses TRBV27 with TRBJ1-1, with D possibly matching TRBD1 (5 bases). This CDR3 contains 15 residues. The germline V and J ends were trimmed by 6 bases and 4 bases, with 18 bases remaining between them. Germline values: CDR1 MNHEY, CDR2 SMNVEV (reference sequence). The CDR3 nucleotides read TGTGCCAGCAGCCCCTCGGAGTGGGGCGCCACTGAAGCTTTCTTT. Its translation: CASSPSEWGATEAFF.

The chain links TRBV6-4 to TRBJ2-2, with 8 bases matching TRBD1. The J segment lost 6 bases and the V segment lost 4 bases, leaving 4 bases of the junction unmatched. CDR1 and CDR2 from the germline V gene are MRHNA and SNTAGT. This CDR3 is built from 14 residues. The CDR3 here is CASSAQGAAGELFF. In DNA, the CDR3 is TGTGCCAGCAGTGCGCAGGGGGCGGCCGGGGAGCTGTTTTTT.

On this clone: One end of the junction fails to match germline, which may point to a read error. This chain joins TRBV5-1 and TRBJ2-7; a possible D gene is TRBD2 (5 bases). There are 14 residues in the CDR3. In germline, CDR1 is SGHRS, CDR2 YFSETQ. As DNA, the CDR3 is TGCGCTAGCAGCTTGGAGAGCGGCCGCTACGAGCAGTACTTC. Protein sequence: CASSLESGRYEQYF.

This chain uses TRBV9 with TRBJ1-2, with 10 positions matching TRBD1. Unmatched junction bases numbered 10, after V lost 4 bases and J lost 7 bases. The CDR3 is 15 amino acids. Per germline, CDR1 SGDLS and CDR2 YYNGEE. The DNA of the CDR3 is TGTGCCAGCAGCCCCACGGGACAGGGGACGGGTGGCTACACCTTC. Protein sequence: CASSPTGQGTGGYTF.

The chain carries TRBV14 and TRBJ2-7; 8 positions agree with TRBD1. CDR1 SGHDN and CDR2 FVKESK come from the germline V gene. V shed 3 bases and J 1 base; nucleotides not matched to a gene: 11. The CDR3 is made up of 17 amino acids. The CDR3 DNA reads TGTGCCAGCAGCCAGGATTACGGGACAGGCGGGTCCTACGAGCAGTACTTC. Translating gives CASSQDYGTGGSYEQYF.

This chain joins TRBV6-5 and TRBJ1-1, with D possibly being TRBD1 (6 bases). The CDR3 consists of 13 residues. V shed 6 bases and J shed 4 bases, with 12 bases lying between them. In germline, CDR1 is MNHEY, CDR2 SVGAGI. CDR3 coding DNA: TGTGCCAGCAGCGAGGGGGGGATCACTGAAGCTTTCTTT. This translates into CASSEGGITEAFF.

The V and J genes are TRBV7-9 and TRBJ2-7; 7 bases fit TRBD1. With V trimmed by 5 bases and J by 6 bases, 10 bases remained unmatched. The CDR3 extends over 14 amino acids. Germline CDR1 reads SEHNR; CDR2 reads FQNEAQ (reference sequence). The CDR3 is CASSPGTVQREQYF. For the CDR3, the DNA is TGTGCCAGCAGCCCCGGGACAGTCCAACGCGAGCAGTACTTC.

This chain uses TRBV15 with TRBJ2-7; 7 bases are a match to TRBD1. J gave up 0 bases and V 5 bases, and 7 bases lay outside the gene matches. Germline CDR1 and CDR2: LNHNV and YYDKDF (reference sequence). The CDR3 runs to 15 residues. CDR3 DNA sequence: TGTGCCACCAGCTCGGACAGGTTGAGCTCCTACGAGCAGTACTTC. Protein product: CATSSDRLSSYEQYF.

The count of this clone is one. The gene calls are TRBV4-3 and TRBJ2-7; 10 bases agree with TRBD2. V lost 5 bases, J lost 2 bases, and 6 bases stayed unmatched. The CDR3 length is 15 residues. The germline V gene has CDR1 LGHNA and CDR2 YSLEER. Here the CDR3 DNA reads TGCGCCAGCAGCACATTTCTAGCGGGGGCCTACGAGCAGTACTTC. Encoded protein: CASSTFLAGAYEQYF.

V gene TRBV6-1 combines with J gene TRBJ1-5; tentatively, D is TRBD1 (5 bases). The V gene's germline CDR1 is MNHNS and CDR2 SASEGT. Trimming took off 5 bases at V and 15 bases at J, with 23 bases between the two ends. The CDR3 extends over 14 amino acids. This CDR3 reads CASSQYPGGVLLHF. CDR3 DNA: TGTGCCAGCAGTCAATACCCTGGAGGGGTCCTATTGCATTTT.

CDR3 sequence (DNA): TGTGCCAGTAGTGAAACAGCAGCTTACGAGCAGTACTTC. Its translation: CASSETAAYEQYF. The V call is TRBV19, the J call TRBJ2-7; D gene unclear. V lost 5 bases and J 4 bases, leaving 12 bases between the germline ends. Germline V gives CDR1 LNHDA, CDR2 SQIVND (reference sequence). The CDR3 spans 13 residues.

The J gene is TRBJ1-2, the V gene TRBV9; D perhaps matches TRBD1 (6 bases). The CDR3 extends over 14 amino acids. Germline V gene sequence: CDR1 SGDLS, CDR2 YYNGEE. V was clipped by 6 bases and J by 7 bases, with 19 bases between them. The CDR3 coding sequence is TGTGCCAGCACCCGTAGGGGGGGACGGGTTGGCTACACCTTC. This sequence encodes CASTRRGGRVGYTF.

The chain employs TRBV25-1 and TRBJ1-4; 7 bases agree with TRBD1. Looked up from germline, CDR1 is MGHDK and CDR2 is SYGVNS. The junction had 3 bases not matched to a gene; V was cut back by 6 bases and J by 2 bases. The CDR3 runs 14 residues. CDR3 loop: CASRLTGTNEKLFF. The CDR3 DNA follows: TGTGCCAGCAGATTGACAGGGACTAATGAAAAACTGTTTTTT.

The chain couples TRBV7-8 to TRBJ1-5, with 7 bases matching TRBD1. This CDR3 has 14 residues. Trimming removed 5 bases from V and 7 bases from J; junction bases left unmatched: 8. Germline assignment: CDR1 SGHVS and CDR2 FQNEAQ. In DNA, the CDR3 is TGTGCCAGCAGCATAACAGGGGTCACCCAGCCCCAGCATTTT. Translated, it gives CASSITGVTQPQHF.

The V gene is TRBV7-2, the J gene TRBJ2-1, with 10 bases matching TRBD2. V gave up 5 bases and J gave up 9 bases; unmatched junction bases: 10. This CDR3 region has 15 residues. In germline, CDR1 is SGHTA, CDR2 FQGNSA. DNA for the CDR3: TGTGCCAGCAGCGCACTAGCGGGATCATTGGGTGAGCAGTTCTTC. As protein: CASSALAGSLGEQFF. The complete variable domain, with remaining parts taken from reference TRBV7-2 and TRBJ2-1, reads GAGVSQSPSNKVTEKGKDVELRCDPISGHTALYWYRQSLGQGLEFLIYFQGNSAPDKSGLPSDRFSAERTGGSVSTLTIQRTQQEDSAVYLCASSALAGSLGEQFFGPGTRLTVL.

The V and J genes are TRBV30 and TRBJ2-1; TRBD2 matches 10 bases. The V gene's germline CDR1 is GTSNPN and CDR2 SVGIG (reference sequence). J lost 4 bases, V lost 5 bases, and 17 bases had no gene match. The length of the CDR3 is 18 residues. CDR3 loop: CAWEEIIKRTSGYNEQFF. The DNA for the CDR3 is TGTGCCTGGGAAGAAATAATCAAAAGGACTAGCGGATACAATGAGCAGTTCTTC. The entire variable domain, with the rest obtained from reference TRBV30 and TRBJ2-1, is as follows: SQTIHQWPATLVQPVGSPLSLECTVEGTSNPNLYWYRQAAGRGLQLLFYSVGIGQISSEVPQNLSASRPQDRQFILSSKKLLLSDSGFYLCAWEEIIKRTSGYNEQFFGPGTRLTVL.

The chain carries TRBV7-9 and TRBJ1-4, with D maybe TRBD1 (6 bases). Germline V gives CDR1 SEHNR, CDR2 FQNEAQ (reference sequence). The CDR3 has 14 amino acids. V lost 3 bases to trimming and J lost 5 bases, with 10 bases between them. The CDR3 region is CASSFRGPNEKLFF. The CDR3 coding sequence is TGTGCCAGCAGCTTCAGGGGCCCAAATGAAAAACTGTTTTTT.

The chain links TRBV7-9 to TRBJ2-3; perhaps TRBD2 as D (5 bases). Germline CDR1 SEHNR, CDR2 FQNEAQ (reference sequence). The CDR3 extends over 14 amino acids. V was pared by 2 bases and J by 14 bases, with 20 bases between. The CDR3: CASSLLDYGGGRYF. The CDR3 DNA follows: TGTGCCAGCAGCTTACTTGACTACGGCGGCGGAAGGTATTTT.

This chain joins TRBV30 and TRBJ2-1; 15 bases are a match to TRBD2. Trimming removed 6 bases from V and 1 base from J; junction bases left unmatched: 7. The V gene's germline CDR1 is GTSNPN and CDR2 SVGIG (reference sequence). This CDR3 region has 17 residues. CDR3 region: CACSSGTSGRSYNEQFF. CDR3 nucleotide sequence: TGTGCCTGTTCGTCGGGGACTAGCGGGAGGTCCTACAATGAGCAGTTCTTC.

The chain links TRBV7-9 to TRBJ2-7; weak D call: TRBD2 (7 bases). The CDR3 runs 14 residues. Trimming removed 4 bases from V and 3 bases from J, with 13 bases in between. Germline V gene sequence: CDR1 SEHNR, CDR2 FQNEAQ (reference sequence). The CDR3 DNA follows: TGTGCCAGCAGCTGGGAGGGACACCTCTACGAGCAGTACTTC. Its protein product is CASSWEGHLYEQYF.

The rearrangement joins TRBV16 to TRBJ2-3; D gene uncertain. V was trimmed by 4 bases and J by 0 bases, leaving 14 bases between them. Germline CDR1 KGHSY, CDR2 FQNENV. The CDR3 spans 16 residues. The CDR3 loop reads CASSRAFRSSTDTQYF. CDR3 DNA sequence: TGTGCCAGCAGCCGCGCTTTCCGATCTAGCACAGATACGCAGTATTTT.

The rearrangement uses TRBV27 and TRBJ1-1; TRBD1 matches at 7 bases. Germline V gene sequence: CDR1 MNHEY, CDR2 SMNVEV (reference sequence). The ends lost 3 bases at V and 6 bases at J; junction bases unmatched: 4. CDR3 length equals 13 residues. This chain's CDR3 is CASSLGTVPEAFF. CDR3 sequence (DNA): TGTGCCAGCAGTTTGGGGACAGTCCCTGAAGCTTTCTTT.

V gene TRBV30 combines with J gene TRBJ1-6; no definite D call. V dropped 3 bases and J dropped 2 bases, with 17 bases sitting between them. The CDR3 consists of 17 residues. The germline V gene has CDR1 GTSNPN and CDR2 SVGIG (reference sequence). The CDR3 DNA is TGTGCCTGGAGCTCCCTCACCGGGTTGACCTATAATTCACCCCTCCACTTT. Translating gives CAWSSLTGLTYNSPLHF.

The V and J genes are TRBV4-1 and TRBJ1-2; TRBD1 might be the D (6 bases). Per germline, CDR1 MGHRA and CDR2 YSYEKL. This CDR3 has 16 residues. The V end was cut by 3 bases, the J end by 4 bases, with 18 bases between. The CDR3 nucleotides read TGCGCCAGCAGCCAGCCCCTACAGGGAGGGACCTATGGCTACACCTTC. Protein product: CASSQPLQGGTYGYTF.